This T cell receptor beta chain was sequenced during a study of blood T cell repertoires in COVID-19. Study-level information: Acute and convalescent COVID-19 specimens originated in the United States, Italy and Spain. PBMCs, B-cell-depleted T cells, or T cells were the source of the cDNA or gDNA that made up the material.

In the original workflow: Reference gene primer amplification yielded estimated nucleated cell counts. TCRdb's table, derived via immunoSEQ multiplex PCR, lists solely in-frame clones and lacks some. V and J calls plus clone size are reproduced from that table; the DNA served to infer D and trimming. The table lists more than 85,000 clones, around nine tenths of them singletons, with around 6% in the top ten. Looked up from germline, CDR1 is MGHRA and CDR2 is YSYEKL. The V gene end was trimmed by 0 bases and the J gene end by 4 bases; junction bases not matched to a gene: 3. This CDR3 has 15 amino acids.

Source material: peripheral blood. The V and J genes are TRBV4-1 and TRBJ2-3, with TRBD2 identical over 8 bases. The clonotype comes from a man aged 65 to 85 with acute or convalescent COVID-19. For the CDR3, the DNA is TGCGCCAGCAGCCAAGAGGGACTAGGGGCAGATACGCAGTATTTT. It codes for CASSQEGLGADTQYF.